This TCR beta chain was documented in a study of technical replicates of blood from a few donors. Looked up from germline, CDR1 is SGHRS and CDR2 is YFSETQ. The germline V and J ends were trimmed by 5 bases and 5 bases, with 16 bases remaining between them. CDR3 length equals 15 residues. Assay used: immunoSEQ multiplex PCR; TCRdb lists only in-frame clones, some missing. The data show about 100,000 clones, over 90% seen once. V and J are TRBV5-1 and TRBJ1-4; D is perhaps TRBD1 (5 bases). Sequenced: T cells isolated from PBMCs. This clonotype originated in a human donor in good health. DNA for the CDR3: TGCGCCAGCAGTGGTTGGGGGGGAGAAAATGAAAAACTGTTTTTT. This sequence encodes CASSGWGGENEKLFF.